The next 21 T cell receptor beta chains were all read from a single sample in a study of a mutant IDH1 vaccine in newly diagnosed glioma. Regarding time point: baseline, week 1 (first vaccination visit). Treatment: pre-vaccination baseline after standard-of-care therapy. Data came from immunoSEQ multiplex PCR; TCRdb stores just in-frame clones and leaves some out. Of around 17,000 clones detected, around 95% appear once; the ten largest clones hold about 3.5%. This specimen consisted of peripheral blood mononuclear cells (PBMCs), obtained from a glioma patient treated with radiotherapy, temozolomide or both. Receptors originate from a woman aged 18-29 years with glioma. Some clones in this sample may be carry-over from other donors' samples.

The V gene is TRBV5-1, the J gene TRBJ2-2; D uncertain. This CDR3 spans 14 amino acids. Germline lookup yields CDR1 SGHRS and CDR2 YFSETQ. The ends were cut back, 0 bases at V and 1 base at J, with 4 bases in the middle. The CDR3 sequence is CASSLVGNTGELFF. Here the CDR3 DNA reads TGCGCCAGCAGCTTGGTAGGGAACACCGGGGAGCTGTTTTTT.

The chain has TRBV7-2 and TRBJ2-3; 12 bases agree with TRBD2. V dropped 0 bases and J dropped 1; count of bases not matched to a gene: 11. The CDR3 is 20 residues long. Germline lookup yields CDR1 SGHTA and CDR2 FQGNSA. The CDR3 reads CASSLAWGLAGGRGTDTQYF. The CDR3 DNA reads TGTGCCAGCAGCTTAGCGTGGGGTCTAGCGGGGGGGCGGGGCACAGATACGCAGTATTTT.

This clone was seen only once. The chain couples TRBV10-3 to TRBJ1-3, with D uncertain. V lost 7 bases and J lost 2, with 12 bases in between. This CDR3 contains 14 residues. Germline V CDR1 and CDR2: ENHRY, SYGVKD. In DNA form, the CDR3 reads TGTGCCATCACCCCGGACTTAGCTGGAAACACCATATATTTT. Translated, it gives CAITPDLAGNTIYF.

The chain uses TRBV11-2 and TRBJ1-6; 9 positions match TRBD1. The V gene's germline CDR1 is SGHAT and CDR2 FQNNGV. With V trimmed by 1 base and J by 0 bases, 7 bases remained unmatched. The CDR3 totals 19 residues. The DNA of the CDR3 is TGTGCCAGCAGCTTAGGGGACAGGGATTCGAGCTCCTATAATTCACCCCTCCACTTT. Translation gives CASSLGDRDSSSYNSPLHF.

J is TRBJ2-2 and V is TRBV6-5; TRBD1 is a possible D gene (5 bases). Trimming stripped 6 bases from V and 3 bases from J, with 14 bases between. CDR3 length: 15 residues. CDR1 and CDR2 (germline): MNHEY, SVGAGI. For the CDR3, the DNA is TGTGCCAGCAGGTTCTTTGACAGATACACCGGGGAGCTGTTTTTT. This gives the protein CASRFFDRYTGELFF.

J is TRBJ2-5 and V is TRBV15; D ambiguous. Germline CDR1 LNHNV, CDR2 YYDKDF (reference sequence). This CDR3 comprises 15 residues. V lost 4 bases, J lost 4 bases, and 16 bases lay in between. CDR3 coding DNA: TGTGCCACCAGCACCCGGACCGACCCCGGAGAGACCCAGTACTTC. Residues: CATSTRTDPGETQYF.

The rearrangement uses TRBV5-1 and TRBJ2-4; 7 bases map to TRBD2. V lost 0 bases, J lost 0 bases, and 0 bases stayed unmatched. The CDR3 sequence is 15 residues long. Looked up from germline, CDR1 is SGHRS and CDR2 is YFSETQ. CDR3 sequence: CASSLAGGAKNIQYF. CDR3 nucleotides: TGCGCCAGCAGCTTGGCGGGGGGAGCCAAAAACATTCAGTACTTC.

The rearrangement links TRBV11-1 to TRBJ1-2; D not certain. Germline V gene sequence: CDR1 SGHAT, CDR2 FQDESV (reference sequence). V lost 3 bases and J lost 5, with 19 bases in between. This CDR3 is built from 16 residues. CDR3 region: CASSFYLGRSRYGYTF. The CDR3 DNA follows: TGTGCCAGCAGCTTCTATCTAGGCCGTTCGAGATATGGCTACACCTTC.

The chain carries TRBV7-2 and TRBJ1-6; D is uncertain. This CDR3 is 14 amino acids long. Germline CDR1 reads SGHTA; CDR2 reads FQGNSA. Trimming shortened V by 3 bases and J by 5 bases, and 8 bases separated the two germline ends. Here the CDR3 DNA reads TGTGCCAGCAGCTTGGCCAGTGATAATTCACCCCTCCACTTT. Residues: CASSLASDNSPLHF.

The rearrangement joins TRBV7-9 to TRBJ2-2; tentatively, D is TRBD1 (5 bases). CDR3 size: 16 residues. CDR1 is SEHNR, CDR2 FQNEAQ, per germline (reference sequence). Trimming shortened V by 5 bases and J by 3 bases, and 16 bases separated the two germline ends. The CDR3 DNA is TGTGCCAGCAGCACCCCTTCTGACAGACACACCGGGGAGCTGTTTTTT. Translating it yields CASSTPSDRHTGELFF.

The rearrangement joins TRBV5-1 to TRBJ1-1; D possibly corresponds to TRBD1 (5 bases). The CDR3 totals 15 residues. Trimming shortened V by 4 bases and J by 8 bases, and 21 bases separated the two germline ends. Germline V gives CDR1 SGHRS, CDR2 YFSETQ. Here the CDR3 reads CASSPTEGLRSEAFF. CDR3 sequence (DNA): TGCGCCAGCAGCCCGACGGAGGGGCTCAGGTCAGAAGCTTTCTTT.

The J gene is TRBJ2-3, the V gene TRBV7-8; the match to TRBD2 covers 10 bases. V shed 2 bases, J shed 3 bases, and the junction held 5 bases outside the gene matches. This CDR3 spans 16 amino acids. Germline CDR1 is SGHVS and CDR2 is FQNEAQ. The CDR3 spells CASSLSTSGATDTQYF. Here the CDR3 DNA reads TGTGCCAGCAGCTTAAGCACTAGCGGGGCTACAGATACGCAGTATTTT.

The chain links TRBV28 to TRBJ1-1; 10 nucleotides agree with TRBD1. This CDR3 has 16 amino acids. Trimming took 6 bases from V and 1 from J; bases not matched to a gene: 8. CDR1 and CDR2 (germline): MDHEN, SYDVKM. The CDR3 DNA sequence: TGTGCCAGCAGAGGACAGGGGGTTACTTCGAACACTGAAGCTTTCTTT. It is translated as CASRGQGVTSNTEAFF. Complete variable domain (other parts from reference TRBV28 and TRBJ1-1): DVKVTQSSRYLVKRTGEKVFLECVQDMDHENMFWYRQDPGLGLRLIYFSYDVKMKEKGDIPEGYSVSREKKERFSLILESASTNQTSMYLCASRGQGVTSNTEAFFGQGTRLTVV.

This rearrangement joins TRBV2 to TRBJ1-1; 10 nucleotides align to TRBD1. This CDR3 comprises 14 residues. Germline CDR1 is SNHLY and CDR2 is FYNNEI. J lost 4 bases, V lost 5 bases, and 4 bases had no gene match. CDR3 amino acids: CASSYRDRGTEAFF. Written as DNA, the CDR3 is TGTGCCAGCAGTTACCGGGACAGGGGCACTGAAGCTTTCTTT.

J is TRBJ1-2 and V is TRBV19; D is unresolved. The CDR3 extends over 20 amino acids. V was trimmed by 6 bases and J by 3 bases, leaving 32 bases between them. Germline-derived CDR1 and CDR2 are LNHDA and SQIVND (reference sequence). CDR3 amino acids: CASSPYLQKGFFPAHYGYTF. For the CDR3, the DNA is TGTGCCAGTAGCCCATACCTGCAAAAGGGATTCTTTCCTGCCCACTATGGCTACACCTTC.

The rearrangement links TRBV29-1 to TRBJ1-6, with a tentative D call TRBD1 (6 bases). CDR1 SQVTM and CDR2 ANQGSEA come from the germline V gene. The CDR3 totals 12 residues. With 4 bases removed from V and 14 bases from J, the gap between germline ends came to 15 bases. In nucleotides, the CDR3 is TGCAGCGTTGGTGGGATTGGGACATCCCTCCACTTT. This gives the protein CSVGGIGTSLHF.

DNA of the CDR3: TGTGCCAGCAGCTTGAAGGGACAAATCATCCCAGATACGCAGTATTTT. Its translation: CASSLKGQIIPDTQYF. The chain links TRBV5-8 to TRBJ2-3; D perhaps matches TRBD1 (6 bases). Germline loops: CDR1 SGHTS, CDR2 YDEGEE. The CDR3 has 16 amino acids. Trimming took off 1 base at V and 4 bases at J, with 16 bases between the two ends.

The genes are TRBV27 and TRBJ1-5; unclear D gene. The CDR3 length is 16 residues. Germline V lookup: CDR1 MNHEY, CDR2 SMNVEV (reference sequence). The ends were cut back, 6 bases at V and 3 bases at J, with 18 bases in the middle. The CDR3 bases are TGTGCCAGCAGAAGTTTTGGCAACCTAGACAATCAGCCCCAGCATTTT. As protein: CASRSFGNLDNQPQHF.

The count of this clone is one. The chain has TRBV2 and TRBJ2-7, with 13 positions matching TRBD2. The germline gives CDR1 SNHLY, CDR2 FYNNEI. The V segment lost 10 bases and the J segment 3 bases; nucleotides outside the gene matches: 3. The CDR3 has 13 residues. CDR3 loop: CATRTSGSYEQYF. The CDR3 DNA is TGTGCCACCCGGACTAGCGGGAGCTACGAGCAGTACTTC.

The chain joins TRBV7-6 to TRBJ1-1, with D perhaps matching TRBD1 (5 bases). CDR1 and CDR2 (germline): SGHVS, FNYEAQ. The CDR3 covers 14 residues. The V gene lost 1 base and the J gene lost 7 bases, with 13 bases spanning the gap. The CDR3 DNA reads as TGTGCCAGCAGCTTAGTCCGACCGGGGGATGAAGCTTTCTTT. Encoded protein: CASSLVRPGDEAFF.

V is TRBV7-9 and J is TRBJ1-5; D gene uncertain. This CDR3 has 14 amino acids. Germline V gene data show CDR1 as SEHNR and CDR2 as FQNEAQ (reference sequence). V was cut by 2 bases and J by 2 bases, with 7 bases left in between. The CDR3 coding sequence is TGTGCCAGCAGCTTATTTCCGGGCAATCAGCCCCAGCATTTT. As protein: CASSLFPGNQPQHF.